A single TCR beta chain is shown here with its context. What it binds is not known. Trimming cost V 5 bases and J 3 bases; bases outside gene matches: 11. The germline V gene has CDR1 DFQATT and CDR2 SNEGSKA (reference sequence). CDR3 length equals 15 residues. These data originate in a study of T-cell memory formation after mild COVID-19. Overall study context: TCR clusters were mostly donor specific.

A single record per CDR3 protein comes from TCRdb applying MiXCR to the 5' RACE reads. The data contain nearly 350,000 distinct CDR3 sequences, under 15% of them singletons. Study-wide results and caveats: Researchers report contracting CD4+ clones mostly in CM and EM, with CD8+ clones in EMRA. Whether day 37 second-wave clones are SARS-CoV-2-specific was not confirmed.

This sequence was found in a man between 18 and 35 years old who had mild COVID-19 (a few samples of this study predate the infection). Cell type and time point are not known. The source material was PBMCs or a T cell subset sorted from them (not recorded which). The chain is built from TRBV20-1 and TRBJ2-7; 9 bases line up with TRBD1. The CDR3 DNA sequence: TGCAGTGCTCAAAATCCGGGACAGGGTGTCTACGAGCAGTACTTC. Translated: CSAQNPGQGVYEQYF.